These 32 T cell receptor beta chains were sequenced from one sample in a study of human T cells and chemical hapten exposure. Specified time point: healthy volunteer bleed at 6 weeks. Whole blood that had not been fractionated was the source of extracted total RNA. One entry per CDR3 protein, called by TCRdb with MiXCR from the RACE reads. Seen here are about 77,000 distinct CDR3 sequences, around 9.3% observed once, and the top ten hold roughly 1.6%. The sample consisted of whole blood. The receptor source for this set is a female donor in good health. Some clones in this sample may be carry-over from other donors' samples.

To note about this clonotype: A read error may explain this, as a much larger clone is one base away. This chain joins TRBV2 and TRBJ1-5; D unresolved. The CDR3 consists of 15 residues. Germline-derived CDR1 and CDR2 are SNHLY and FYNNEI. Trimming removed 3 bases at V and 11 bases at J, with 20 bases between. The CDR3, as DNA: TGTGCCAGCAGTGACACAAAAACGTTGGGCCAGGCCCAGCATTTT. It encodes CASSDTKTLGQAQHF.

The table lists this clonotype with a few counts. The chain has TRBV6-1 and TRBJ2-1, with TRBD1 as a possible D gene (5 bases). Trimming removed 10 bases from V and 8 bases from J, with 21 bases in between. CDR1 and CDR2 from the germline V gene are MNHNS and SASEGT. The CDR3 runs to 14 residues. In DNA, the CDR3 is TGTGCCACCAACCTCAAGACAGAAGGGGATGAGCAGTTCTTC. It codes for CATNLKTEGDEQFF.

This clonotype was detected ten times or more. The CDR3 sequence is CASSDLAGGRNEQFF. As DNA, the CDR3 is TGTGCCAGCAGTGACCTAGCGGGGGGTCGCAATGAGCAGTTCTTC. This rearrangement joins TRBV6-4 to TRBJ2-1, with 11 positions matching TRBD2. V shed 2 bases and J 6 bases; nucleotides not matched to a gene: 3. CDR1 MRHNA and CDR2 SNTAGT come from the germline V gene. This CDR3 is built from 15 residues.

This chain joins TRBV6-1 and TRBJ2-2; weak D call: TRBD2 (5 bases). The V gene lost 4 bases and the J gene lost 4 bases, with 13 bases spanning the gap. The CDR3 is 15 amino acids. Per the germline V gene, CDR1 is MNHNS and CDR2 is SASEGT. CDR3 DNA sequence: TGTGCCAGCAGTGTCCGGGTCGAGGGCACCGGGGAGCTGTTTTTT. Translated, it gives CASSVRVEGTGELFF.

This clonotype was found many times. The chain joins TRBV28 to TRBJ2-7, with 9 bases that match TRBD1. Germline CDR1 MDHEN, CDR2 SYDVKM. The CDR3 covers 15 residues. V trimming: 5 bases; J trimming: 3 bases; junction bases outside the gene matches: 8. CDR3 sequence reads: CASSPAGQGNYEQYF. CDR3 DNA sequence: TGTGCCAGCAGTCCGGCCGGACAGGGGAACTACGAGCAGTACTTC.

The chain is built from TRBV18 and TRBJ1-5, with D unclear. V was cut by 3 bases and J by 4 bases, with 10 bases left in between. Looked up from germline, CDR1 is KGHSH and CDR2 is LQKENI. This CDR3 has 14 amino acids. CDR3 in amino acids: CASSPQGWNQPQHF. The CDR3 coding sequence is TGTGCCAGCTCACCCCAAGGATGGAATCAGCCCCAGCATTTT.

This clonotype has at least ten counts. The chain employs TRBV15 and TRBJ2-1; 8 bases map to TRBD2. Germline CDR1 is LNHNV and CDR2 is YYDKDF (reference sequence). The CDR3 sequence is 14 residues long. After removal of 0 bases from V and 9 bases from J, the junction contained 4 bases not matched to a gene. The CDR3 spells CATSRDRSGGEQFF. The CDR3 coding sequence is TGTGCCACCAGCAGAGACCGGAGCGGGGGTGAGCAGTTCTTC. The full variable domain, with the rest looked up from reference TRBV15 and TRBJ2-1, is DAMVIQNPRYQVTQFGKPVTLSCSQTLNHNVMYWYQQKSSQAPKLLFHYYDKDFNNEADTPDNFQSRRPNTSFCFLDIRSPGLGDTAMYLCATSRDRSGGEQFFGPGTRLTVL.

This clonotype was observed a handful of times. This sequence joins TRBV30 and TRBJ2-7, with a weak D call TRBD2 (5 bases). Trimming pared 7 bases from V and 0 bases from J, leaving 10 bases between. CDR3 length: 12 residues. Germline-derived CDR1 and CDR2 are GTSNPN and SVGIG (reference sequence). CDR3 DNA: TGTGCCTTCCGAGGGAGCTCCTACGAGCAGTACTTC. Translated, it gives CAFRGSSYEQYF.

The chain couples TRBV10-3 to TRBJ2-3; tentatively, D is TRBD2 (7 bases). The V and J ends lost 10 bases and 3 bases respectively, with 14 bases between them. The V gene's germline CDR1 is ENHRY and CDR2 SYGVKD. This CDR3 region has 13 residues. CDR3 DNA: TGTGCCACCCTGGCGGGGGCTACAGATACGCAGTATTTT. This sequence encodes CATLAGATDTQYF.

The chain is built from TRBV7-2 and TRBJ1-5, with 9 positions matching TRBD1. CDR1 and CDR2 (germline): SGHTA, FQGNSA. The CDR3 contains 17 residues. The trim removed 3 bases at V and 0 bases at J, leaving 6 bases unmatched. The CDR3 loop reads CASSFRTGDYSNQPQHF. The CDR3 DNA is TGTGCCAGCAGCTTCCGGACAGGGGATTATAGCAATCAGCCCCAGCATTTT.

V usage is TRBV6-6 and J usage is TRBJ2-5; D is possibly TRBD1 (6 bases). The CDR3 is 15 residues long. V was pared by 0 bases and J by 4 bases, with 12 bases between. Germline values: CDR1 MNHNY, CDR2 SVGAGI (reference sequence). CDR3 sequence: CASSYSRAGVETQYF. Written as DNA, the CDR3 is TGTGCCAGCAGTTACTCTAGGGCAGGGGTAGAGACCCAGTACTTC.

This clonotype was picked up many times. This CDR3 is CASGLVLGQGKQPQHF. The CDR3 coding sequence is TGTGCTAGTGGTTTGGTATTGGGACAGGGTAAGCAGCCCCAGCATTTT. This chain joins TRBV12-5 and TRBJ1-5, with 9 bases aligning to TRBD1. The CDR3 length is 16 residues. The V gene end was trimmed by 0 bases and the J gene end by 7 bases; junction bases not matched to a gene: 7. Germline CDR1 LGHNT, CDR2 FRNRAP.

This clonotype appeared many times. The rearrangement joins TRBV11-2 to TRBJ1-2; 8 positions match TRBD1. Germline CDR1 SGHAT, CDR2 FQNNGV. This CDR3 region has 15 residues. Trimming took 6 bases from V and 4 from J; bases not matched to a gene: 10. This CDR3 reads CASRSTGGRSYGYTF. Written as DNA, the CDR3 is TGTGCCAGCAGATCAACAGGGGGGCGCAGCTATGGCTACACCTTC.

This clonotype was seen a handful of times. The CDR3 is CAIRAGVYGYTF. CDR3 sequence (DNA): TGTGCCATCAGGGCAGGGGTCTATGGCTACACCTTC. This rearrangement joins TRBV10-3 to TRBJ1-2; D is perhaps TRBD1 (6 bases). The CDR3 sequence is 12 residues long. Trimming removed 6 bases from V and 4 bases from J, with 9 bases in between. The germline gives CDR1 ENHRY, CDR2 SYGVKD.

This clonotype was seen repeatedly, ten times or more. The chain is built from TRBV25-1 and TRBJ2-3; D might be TRBD1 or TRBD2, each matching 6 bases. From germline, CDR1 is MGHDK and CDR2 SYGVNS. Trimming took 5 bases from V and 7 from J, leaving 19 bases between them. This CDR3 comprises 15 residues. This chain's CDR3 is CASSSPSEGGNTQYF. CDR3 bases: TGTGCCAGCAGTTCCCCGTCAGAGGGGGGAAATACGCAGTATTTT.

This clonotype showed up many times. The chain has TRBV4-3 and TRBJ2-5; 7 bases line up with TRBD1. With 1 base clipped from V and 5 bases from J, the junction kept 7 bases outside the gene matches. Per the germline V gene, CDR1 is LGHNA and CDR2 is YSLEER. CDR3 length: 15 amino acids. The CDR3, as DNA: TGCGCCAGCAGCCAAGCGGGACAGCCTGGCGAGACCCAGTACTTC. Its protein is CASSQAGQPGETQYF.

This clonotype showed up many times. The rearrangement joins TRBV28 to TRBJ2-1; TRBD1 matches 11 bases. This CDR3 has 16 residues. Germline V lookup: CDR1 MDHEN, CDR2 SYDVKM. V lost 2 bases to trimming and J lost 8 bases; unmatched junction nucleotides: 8. CDR3 protein: CASSLPGTGGRHEQFF. In nucleotides, the CDR3 is TGTGCCAGCAGTTTACCTGGGACAGGGGGTAGACATGAGCAGTTCTTC.

This clonotype was seen ten or more times. The chain links TRBV10-3 to TRBJ1-2; tentative D call: TRBD1 (5 bases). Germline lookup yields CDR1 ENHRY and CDR2 SYGVKD. The V and J ends lost 11 bases and 3 bases respectively, with 19 bases between them. This CDR3 has 14 residues. The CDR3 spells CAAGTGLRDYGYTF. The CDR3 region has the DNA TGTGCCGCGGGGACGGGACTGAGGGACTATGGCTACACCTTC.

The CDR3 is CAISAIRGADEQFF. As DNA, the CDR3 is TGTGCCATCAGTGCCATTCGGGGGGCGGATGAGCAGTTCTTC. V gene TRBV10-3 combines with J gene TRBJ2-1; maybe TRBD2 (7 bases). Trimming shortened V by 4 bases and J by 8 bases, and 15 bases separated the two germline ends. The CDR3 runs to 14 residues. Germline V gene lookup returns CDR1 ENHRY and CDR2 SYGVKD.

This clonotype was detected ten times or more. The gene calls are TRBV5-1 and TRBJ2-3; D unresolved. The ends were cut back, 0 bases at V and 5 bases at J, with 4 bases in the middle. There are 12 residues in the CDR3. Germline CDR1 SGHRS, CDR2 YFSETQ. CDR3 sequence: CASSLAGDTQYF. In DNA, the CDR3 is TGCGCCAGCAGCTTGGCCGGAGATACGCAGTATTTT.

The gene calls are TRBV24-1 and TRBJ1-2; TRBD1 agrees at 8 bases. Per germline, CDR1 KGHDR and CDR2 SFDVKD. J gave up 6 bases and V 3 bases, and 5 bases lay outside the gene matches. CDR3 size: 14 residues. The CDR3 loop reads CATSDADRGNGYTF. Here the CDR3 DNA reads TGTGCCACCAGTGATGCTGACAGGGGTAATGGCTACACCTTC.

This clonotype was seen a handful of times. The chain couples TRBV27 to TRBJ1-6; D is possibly TRBD1 (5 bases). Germline CDR1 MNHEY, CDR2 SMNVEV (reference sequence). Trimming removed 5 bases from V and 7 bases from J, with 12 bases in between. This CDR3 has 14 amino acids. CDR3 DNA sequence: TGTGCCAGCAGTCCTTGGGGCGAAAATTCACCCCTCCACTTT. Protein sequence: CASSPWGENSPLHF.

The V call is TRBV12-3 or TRBV12-4, the J call TRBJ2-2, with D possibly TRBD2 on 5 matching bases. The CDR3 runs 13 residues. Trimming pared 3 bases from V and 4 bases from J, leaving 6 bases between. The CDR3 is CASSFRGTGELFF. In DNA form, the CDR3 reads TGTGCCAGCAGTTTCCGGGGCACCGGGGAGCTGTTTTTT.

This clonotype was detected ten times or more. The chain joins TRBV6-6 to TRBJ1-3; D ambiguous. The CDR3 totals 22 residues. Germline CDR1 MNHNY, CDR2 SVGAGI (reference sequence). V was trimmed by 0 bases and J by 4 bases, leaving 31 bases between them. The DNA of the CDR3 is TGTGCCAGCAGTTACTCCGCCGACTACCGAATAACCGGACCATCCACCGGAAACACCATATATTTT. Its translation is CASSYSADYRITGPSTGNTIYF.

This clonotype was found a few times. V and J are TRBV6-5 and TRBJ1-1, with D perhaps TRBD1 (5 bases). V dropped 2 bases and J dropped 1 base, with 11 bases sitting between them. Germline lookup yields CDR1 MNHEY and CDR2 SVGAGI. This CDR3 is 15 amino acids long. The DNA for the CDR3 is TGTGCCAGCAGTTACGGGCGGGGGGGGAACACTGAAGCTTTCTTT. The encoded protein is CASSYGRGGNTEAFF.

This clonotype was counted at least ten times. The chain combines TRBV6-2 or TRBV6-3 with TRBJ2-6; maybe TRBD2 (7 bases). The CDR3 is 16 amino acids. Germline assignment: CDR1 MNHEY and CDR2 SVGEGT. With 5 bases removed from V and 3 bases from J, the gap between germline ends came to 14 bases. As DNA, the CDR3 is TGTGCCAGCAGTCTTCGGGGGGCGTATGGGGCCAACGTCCTGACTTTC. Residues: CASSLRGAYGANVLTF.

The table lists this clonotype with many counts. J is TRBJ2-3 and V is TRBV4-3; 11 nucleotides match TRBD1. J was trimmed by 6 bases and V by 0 bases; bases with no gene match: 2. The germline V gene encodes CDR1 LGHNA and CDR2 YSLEER. The CDR3 sequence is 15 residues long. CDR3 sequence reads: CASSQDWTGGDTQYF. The CDR3 DNA reads as TGCGCCAGCAGCCAAGATTGGACAGGGGGCGATACGCAGTATTTT.

The V call is TRBV19, the J call TRBJ2-5; the D is unclear. From germline, CDR1 is LNHDA and CDR2 SQIVND (reference sequence). The CDR3 sequence is 13 residues long. The V and J ends lost 3 bases and 5 bases respectively, with 10 bases between them. The CDR3: CASSISGGETQYF. The CDR3 region has the DNA TGTGCCAGTAGTATCTCAGGTGGGGAGACCCAGTACTTC.

This clonotype was observed at least ten times. This chain joins TRBV27 and TRBJ1-1; D is unclear. Germline-derived CDR1 and CDR2 are MNHEY and SMNVEV (reference sequence). The CDR3 contains 13 residues. Trimming cost V 3 bases and J 3 bases, with 8 bases left between them. The CDR3 loop reads CASSLVLYTEAFF. The CDR3 bases are TGTGCCAGCAGTTTGGTCCTTTACACTGAAGCTTTCTTT.

This clonotype was observed a handful of times. This chain uses TRBV19 with TRBJ1-1; no definite D call. Trimming took 4 bases from V and 2 from J, leaving 14 bases between them. CDR1 is LNHDA and CDR2 is SQIVND in the germline V gene (reference sequence). The CDR3 has 15 residues. In DNA form, the CDR3 reads TGTGCCAGTAGTACGGTGGGCGGACCCAACACTGAAGCTTTCTTT. Residues: CASSTVGGPNTEAFF.

The rearrangement joins TRBV6-2 or TRBV6-3 to TRBJ1-2; perhaps TRBD1 as D (5 bases). In germline, CDR1 is MNHEY, CDR2 SVGEGT. Trimming cost V 5 bases and J 4 bases, with 20 bases left between them. This CDR3 spans 16 amino acids. The CDR3 loop reads CASSKPGPRSGYGYTF. DNA for the CDR3: TGTGCCAGCAGTAAACCGGGACCCAGGTCCGGCTATGGCTACACCTTC.

This clonotype was found many times. The CDR3 spells CASSYGQGFTEAFF. DNA of the CDR3: TGTGCCAGCAGTTACGGACAGGGGTTCACTGAAGCTTTCTTT. The rearrangement links TRBV6-2 or TRBV6-3 to TRBJ1-1, with 9 bases matching TRBD1. The germline CDR1 and CDR2 sequences are MNHEY and SVGEGT. V dropped 2 bases and J dropped 4; count of bases not matched to a gene: 2. This CDR3 has 14 amino acids.